The 30 T cell receptor beta chains listed next were all sequenced from one sample in a study of OX40 agonist ivuxolimab in advanced cancers. Profiled with immunoSEQ multiplex PCR; TCRdb holds only in-frame clones, not every one. The data show over 65,000 clones, 65% to 90% seen once. This specimen consisted of CD4+ or CD8+ T cells sorted from blood, obtained in a trial of the OX40 agonist ivuxolimab. All receptors come from an adult with an advanced solid tumor such as melanoma, head and neck, liver or kidney cancer.

This clone has a handful of counts. V gene TRBV4-3 combines with J gene TRBJ1-4; no clear D gene. This CDR3 comprises 15 residues. V was cut by 1 base and J by 0 bases, with 6 bases left in between. Per the germline V gene, CDR1 is LGHNA and CDR2 is YSLEER. The CDR3 region has the DNA TGCGCCAGCAGCCAAGTTCACTCAACTAATGAAAAACTGTTTTTT. It codes for CASSQVHSTNEKLFF.

This rearrangement joins TRBV11-3 to TRBJ1-1, with 8 bases lining up with TRBD1. Germline loops: CDR1 SGHNT, CDR2 YENEEA. The V segment lost 2 bases and the J segment 4 bases; nucleotides outside the gene matches: 3. The CDR3 is 14 residues long. The CDR3 region is CASSLNTGGTEAFF. The CDR3 DNA reads as TGTGCCAGCAGCTTAAACACAGGGGGCACTGAAGCTTTCTTT.

The CDR3: CASGQGRRETQYF. CDR3 nucleotide sequence: TGTGCCAGCGGTCAGGGGAGGAGGGAGACCCAGTACTTC. The V gene is TRBV2, the J gene TRBJ2-5, with D perhaps being TRBD1 or TRBD2 (6 bases each). This CDR3 region has 13 residues. The V gene lost 8 bases and the J gene lost 5 bases, with 15 bases spanning the gap. The germline gives CDR1 SNHLY, CDR2 FYNNEI. The variable domain in full, completed from reference TRBV2 and TRBJ2-5, reads EPEVTQTPSHQVTQMGQEVILRCVPISNHLYFYWYRQILGQKVEFLVSFYNNEISEKSEIFDDQFSVERPDGSNFTLKIRSTKLEDSAMYFCASGQGRRETQYFGPGTRLLVL.

The rearrangement links TRBV10-2 to TRBJ2-3; 12 nucleotides match TRBD2. This CDR3 spans 14 amino acids. Germline CDR1 WSHSY, CDR2 SAAADI. V lost 6 bases, J lost 4 bases, and 2 bases stayed unmatched. In nucleotides, the CDR3 is TGCGCCAGCAGCACTAGCGGGGGGCCAGATACGCAGTATTTT. Its translation: CASSTSGGPDTQYF.

This clone was seen more than once but under ten times. This rearrangement joins TRBV19 to TRBJ1-1, with unresolved D. This CDR3 is 13 amino acids long. Trimming pared 6 bases from V and 3 bases from J, leaving 11 bases between. Germline-derived CDR1 and CDR2 are LNHDA and SQIVND (reference sequence). DNA for the CDR3: TGTGCCAGTAGCCTTCAGAAGGACACTGAAGCTTTCTTT. Amino acid sequence: CASSLQKDTEAFF.

V and J are TRBV14 and TRBJ2-3; no reliable D call. Per germline, CDR1 SGHDN and CDR2 FVKESK. Deletions cut 2 bases from V and 0 bases from J, with 15 bases between. The length of the CDR3 is 17 residues. CDR3 region: CASSQLRRASSTDTQYF. For the CDR3, the DNA is TGTGCCAGCAGCCAACTACGGCGCGCCTCTAGCACAGATACGCAGTATTTT.

The chain couples TRBV5-6 to TRBJ2-3, with D possibly being TRBD1 (5 bases). Trimming removed 7 bases at V and 2 bases at J, with 14 bases between. The CDR3 consists of 14 residues. Germline V gene sequence: CDR1 SGHDT, CDR2 YYEEEE. This CDR3 is CASGAGHYTDTQYF. For the CDR3, the DNA is TGTGCCAGCGGGGCAGGGCACTACACAGATACGCAGTATTTT. The whole variable domain, remainder taken from reference TRBV5-6 and TRBJ2-3, is DAGVTQSPTHLIKTRGQQVTLRCSPKSGHDTVSWYQQALGQGPQFIFQYYEEEERQRGNFPDRFSGHQFPNYSSELNVNALLLGDSALYLCASGAGHYTDTQYFGPGTRLTVL.

The V gene is TRBV29-1, the J gene TRBJ1-1; maybe TRBD1 (6 bases). V was pared by 4 bases and J by 4 bases, with 13 bases between. Germline V gives CDR1 SQVTM, CDR2 ANQGSEA. The CDR3 has 13 residues. CDR3 protein: CSVGSGVGTEAFF. CDR3 in DNA: TGCAGCGTTGGGTCAGGGGTCGGCACTGAAGCTTTCTTT.

This clone was observed once. The V gene is TRBV19, the J gene TRBJ2-3; no clear D. V was trimmed by 3 bases and J by 4 bases, leaving 2 bases between them. The length of the CDR3 is 11 residues. The germline V gene encodes CDR1 LNHDA and CDR2 SQIVND (reference sequence). For the CDR3, the DNA is TGTGCCAGTAGTATGCCAGATACGCAGTATTTT. Translation: CASSMPDTQYF. The full variable domain, with the rest looked up from reference TRBV19 and TRBJ2-3, is DGGITQSPKYLFRKEGQNVTLSCEQNLNHDAMYWYRQDPGQGLRLIYYSQIVNDFQKGDIAEGYSVSREKKESFPLTVTSAQKNPTAFYLCASSMPDTQYFGPGTRLTVL.

The chain combines TRBV28 with TRBJ1-1, with D perhaps TRBD1 (6 bases). Trimming shortened V by 5 bases and J by 6 bases, and 19 bases separated the two germline ends. Germline CDR1 is MDHEN and CDR2 is SYDVKM. The CDR3 covers 15 residues. The CDR3, as DNA: TGTGCCAGCAGTCCAGACTCAGGGGTCGGAGCTGAAGCTTTCTTT. Its translation: CASSPDSGVGAEAFF.

The chain recombines TRBV7-9 with TRBJ1-2; 9 bases match TRBD1. This CDR3 comprises 14 residues. The germline V gene has CDR1 SEHNR and CDR2 FQNEAQ (reference sequence). The trim removed 6 bases at V and 2 bases at J, leaving 4 bases unmatched. The CDR3 coding sequence is TGTGCCAGCAGTGCCGGGACAGGGAACTATGGCTACACCTTC. As protein: CASSAGTGNYGYTF.

This clone was counted a single time. The chain links TRBV28 to TRBJ1-2; 7 nucleotides line up with TRBD1. Germline V lookup: CDR1 MDHEN, CDR2 SYDVKM. V shed 2 bases, J shed 0 bases, and the junction held 3 bases outside the gene matches. The CDR3 covers 15 residues. CDR3 sequence (DNA): TGTGCCAGCAGTTTACGGGGACAGCCTAACTATGGCTACACCTTC. This codes for CASSLRGQPNYGYTF.

The chain has TRBV7-2 and TRBJ2-7; D is tentatively TRBD1 or TRBD2 (6 bases each). The ends were cut back, 1 base at V and 1 base at J, with 11 bases in the middle. Germline values: CDR1 SGHTA, CDR2 FQGNSA. The CDR3 has 15 amino acids. This chain's CDR3 is CASSLGGAGSYEQYF. The CDR3 DNA reads TGTGCCAGCAGCTTAGGGGGGGCGGGGTCCTACGAGCAGTACTTC.

The chain couples TRBV28 to TRBJ1-2; D is possibly TRBD1 (6 bases). Germline V lookup: CDR1 MDHEN, CDR2 SYDVKM. V lost 1 base, J lost 8 bases, and 11 bases lay in between. The CDR3 contains 13 residues. CDR3 protein: CASSLSGVRGYTF. The CDR3, as DNA: TGTGCCAGCAGTTTATCAGGGGTGCGCGGCTACACCTTC.

This clone was recorded only once. The chain carries TRBV7-2 and TRBJ2-5; 9 positions match TRBD2. Germline V gene data show CDR1 as SGHTA and CDR2 as FQGNSA. The CDR3 runs 14 residues. V shed 5 bases, J shed 7 bases, and the junction held 8 bases outside the gene matches. In DNA form, the CDR3 reads TGTGCCAGCAGCGTAGTGGGAGCGGGGGGGACCCAGTACTTC. It yields the protein CASSVVGAGGTQYF.

The chain carries TRBV7-2 and TRBJ2-3, with a tentative D call TRBD1 (6 bases). The CDR3 length is 14 residues. Germline V gene sequence: CDR1 SGHTA, CDR2 FQGNSA. V lost 1 base, J lost 2 bases, and 7 bases lay in between. The DNA for the CDR3 is TGTGCCAGCAGCTTAGGGACAGACACAGATACGCAGTATTTT. It translates to CASSLGTDTDTQYF.

This clone was seen more than once but under ten times. The chain uses TRBV7-9 and TRBJ1-6, with a possible D match to TRBD1 (5 bases). The length of the CDR3 is 14 residues. From germline, CDR1 is SEHNR and CDR2 FQNEAQ (reference sequence). V lost 1 base to trimming and J lost 8 bases, with 9 bases between them. The CDR3 DNA sequence: TGTGCCAGCAGCTTAGAACAGGACTATTCACCCCTCCACTTT. Protein: CASSLEQDYSPLHF. The full variable domain, in which reference TRBV7-9 and TRBJ1-6 provide the parts outside the CDR3, is DTGVSQNPRHKITKRGQNVTFRCDPISEHNRLYWYRQTLGQGPEFLTYFQNEAQLEKSRLLSDRFSAERPKGSFSTLEIQRTEQGDSAMYLCASSLEQDYSPLHFGNGTRLTVT.

V usage is TRBV7-9 and J usage is TRBJ2-7; unclear D gene. Trimming pared 5 bases from V and 2 bases from J, leaving 10 bases between. The CDR3 has 13 residues. From germline, CDR1 is SEHNR and CDR2 FQNEAQ (reference sequence). The CDR3 sequence is CASSVDTAYEQYF. CDR3 DNA sequence: TGTGCCAGCAGCGTCGACACGGCCTACGAGCAGTACTTC.

The genes are TRBV5-3 and TRBJ2-5, with D perhaps TRBD1 (5 bases). The assigned J gene may be wrong: the sequence end matches TRBJ2-7 better. TRBV5-3 is noted as an ORF with a role that remains uncertain. CDR3 length: 16 residues. The CDR3 loop reads CARSLLGHRISYEQYF. Here the CDR3 DNA reads TGTGCCAGAAGCTTGTTAGGACACCGCATCTCCTACGAGCAGTACTTC.

The J gene is TRBJ2-7, the V gene TRBV30, with D perhaps given as TRBD1 or TRBD2 (6 bases each). The CDR3 covers 16 residues. Germline CDR1 reads GTSNPN; CDR2 reads SVGIG (reference sequence). Deletions cut 2 bases from V and 0 bases from J, with 17 bases between. This CDR3 reads CAWSLASGAYSYEQYF. Here the CDR3 DNA reads TGTGCCTGGAGTCTCGCTTCGGGGGCTTACTCCTACGAGCAGTACTTC.

This chain uses TRBV19 with TRBJ2-1; TRBD2 might be the D (7 bases). The CDR3 is made up of 17 amino acids. Germline V lookup: CDR1 LNHDA, CDR2 SQIVND (reference sequence). V lost 4 bases, J lost 12 bases, and 28 bases lay in between. The CDR3 region has the DNA TGTGCCAGTAGTACACCTGGGGGGGGCCTAGATCAGTCGGTGCAGTTCTTC. Amino acid sequence: CASSTPGGGLDQSVQFF.

The genes are TRBV9 and TRBJ2-3; 10 nucleotides match TRBD1. The CDR3 is made up of 15 amino acids. Losses at the gene ends were 4 bases for V and 6 bases for J; bases not matched to a gene: 8. Germline V gives CDR1 SGDLS, CDR2 YYNGEE. CDR3 in DNA: TGTGCCAGCAGCCCCGAGACAGGGGGCGCTGATACGCAGTATTTT. It encodes CASSPETGGADTQYF.

This clone was seen a handful of times. V gene TRBV7-9 combines with J gene TRBJ1-4; 9 bases line up with TRBD1. The germline gives CDR1 SEHNR, CDR2 FQNEAQ (reference sequence). V was clipped by 6 bases and J by 2 bases; unmatched bases: 4. The CDR3 length is 15 residues. The CDR3 sequence: CASRDRGTTNEKLFF. The CDR3 DNA sequence: TGTGCCAGCAGAGACAGGGGGACGACTAATGAAAAACTGTTTTTT.

V gene TRBV7-3 combines with J gene TRBJ1-1; possible D gene TRBD1, 6 bases. The CDR3 extends over 13 amino acids. Trimming cost V 5 bases and J 7 bases, with 14 bases left between them. Germline lookup yields CDR1 SGHTA and CDR2 FQGTGA. DNA for the CDR3: TGTGCCAGCAGCCCTACAGGGACTGGTGAAGCTTTCTTT. Its protein is CASSPTGTGEAFF.

The CDR3 DNA sequence: TGCGCCAGCAGTCAACCCCATGACACCAATGAGCAGTTCTTC. Amino acid sequence: CASSQPHDTNEQFF. The chain recombines TRBV23-1 with TRBJ2-1; D gene ambiguous. TRBV23-1 is annotated as an ORF whose role is uncertain. CDR3 length equals 14 residues. The V gene lost 2 bases and the J gene lost 6 bases, with 11 bases spanning the gap.

The chain is built from TRBV6-5 and TRBJ1-4; D unclear. The CDR3 totals 13 residues. Germline CDR1 MNHEY, CDR2 SVGAGI. Trimming pared 6 bases from V and 8 bases from J, leaving 13 bases between. CDR3 in amino acids: CASSERTSEKLFF. The CDR3 DNA follows: TGTGCCAGCAGCGAAAGGACTTCCGAAAAACTGTTTTTT.

V is TRBV28 and J is TRBJ1-2; D is uncertain. The germline V gene has CDR1 MDHEN and CDR2 SYDVKM. This CDR3 comprises 13 residues. Trimming removed 4 bases from V and 4 bases from J, with 10 bases in between. CDR3 sequence reads: CASSSGASYGYTF. CDR3 bases: TGTGCCAGCAGTTCGGGAGCTAGCTATGGCTACACCTTC.

J is TRBJ2-1 and V is TRBV4-1; TRBD2 agrees at 11 bases. J gave up 7 bases and V 0 bases, and 11 bases lay outside the gene matches. The CDR3 length is 18 residues. Germline CDR1 reads MGHRA; CDR2 reads YSYEKL. Here the CDR3 DNA reads TGCGCCAGCAGCCAAGATCCTCCTACTAGCGGGGGTGGTAATGAGCAGTTCTTC. As protein: CASSQDPPTSGGGNEQFF.

This chain joins TRBV10-1 and TRBJ2-1, with TRBD2 identical over 13 bases. Germline lookup yields CDR1 WNHNN and CDR2 SYGVQD (reference sequence). The CDR3 runs 15 residues. Unmatched junction bases numbered 1, after V lost 2 bases and J lost 6 bases. The CDR3 sequence: CASSETSGGVNEQFF. The CDR3 DNA reads as TGCGCCAGCAGTGAGACTAGCGGGGGGGTCAATGAGCAGTTCTTC.

This chain joins TRBV9 and TRBJ2-3; D possibly matches TRBD1 or TRBD2 (5 bases each). This CDR3 contains 14 residues. Germline values: CDR1 SGDLS, CDR2 YYNGEE. The V gene lost 3 bases and the J gene lost 2 bases, with 10 bases spanning the gap. The CDR3 region is CASSGGVATDTQYF. CDR3 sequence (DNA): TGTGCCAGCAGCGGAGGGGTGGCCACAGATACGCAGTATTTT. Using reference TRBV9 and TRBJ2-3 for the parts outside the CDR3, the full variable domain is DSGVTQTPKHLITATGQRVTLRCSPRSGDLSVYWYQQSLDQGLQFLIQYYNGEERAKGNILERFSAQQFPDLHSELNLSSLELGDSALYFCASSGGVATDTQYFGPGTRLTVL.